The 15 T cell receptor beta chains below come from one sample, sequenced in a study of cytomegalovirus exposure and HLA in healthy donors. The PCR employed 60 Vbeta primers together with 13 Jbeta primers. Profiling relied on immunoSEQ multiplex PCR, and the TCRdb table lists in-frame clones only, not all of them. This repertoire shows tens of thousands of clones, around 80% found once; its top ten account for roughly 0.6%. The sample comprised PBMCs. The receptors originated from a man in his thirties or forties in good health and CMV-seronegative.

This clone was picked up a small number of times. The chain is built from TRBV25-1 and TRBJ1-4, with 7 bases aligning to TRBD1. This CDR3 comprises 15 residues. Germline V gene sequence: CDR1 MGHDK, CDR2 SYGVNS. The V segment lost 4 bases and the J segment 3 bases; nucleotides outside the gene matches: 5. CDR3 loop: CASSARQGPNEKLFF. For the CDR3, the DNA is TGTGCCAGCAGTGCACGACAGGGCCCTAATGAAAAACTGTTTTTT.

V gene TRBV12-5 combines with J gene TRBJ2-6, with TRBD1 matching over 8 bases. The germline gives CDR1 LGHNT, CDR2 FRNRAP. V was pared by 2 bases and J by 2 bases, with 8 bases of the junction left unmatched. The CDR3 has 18 amino acids. The CDR3, as DNA: TGTGCTAGTGGTTTGCCACGAGAACAGGGGGCTGGGGCCAACGTCCTGACTTTC. It codes for CASGLPREQGAGANVLTF.

The chain employs TRBV6-5 and TRBJ2-3, with 9 bases lining up with TRBD1. The CDR3 totals 13 residues. The ends lost 8 bases at V and 1 base at J; junction bases unmatched: 1. The germline V gene encodes CDR1 MNHEY and CDR2 SVGAGI. The CDR3 region is CASRDRGTDTQYF. In nucleotides, the CDR3 is TGTGCCAGCCGGGACAGGGGCACAGATACGCAGTATTTT.

This clone occurred a few times. The chain joins TRBV5-1 to TRBJ1-1, with a weak D call TRBD1 (5 bases). V was shortened by 1 base and J by 4 bases, with 17 bases between the two germline ends. The germline CDR1 and CDR2 sequences are SGHRS and YFSETQ. This CDR3 has 16 residues. CDR3 in amino acids: CASSLRLAGSVTEAFF. CDR3 DNA sequence: TGCGCCAGCAGCTTGAGGTTGGCAGGGTCGGTCACTGAAGCTTTCTTT.

This clone was counted a single time. The CDR3 nucleotides are TGTGCCAGCAGCCGAAACAGACAGAGCCTTTGCCCAGATACGCAGTATTTT. Its translation: CASSRNRQSLCPDTQYF. The chain employs TRBV21-1 and TRBJ2-3; the D call in the table, TRBD1, was not verified against the DNA. TRBV21-1 is reported as a pseudogene. This CDR3 contains 17 residues.

This rearrangement joins TRBV18 to TRBJ2-7; 10 bases map to TRBD1. CDR3 length: 18 residues. After removal of 1 base from V and 3 bases from J, the junction contained 12 bases not matched to a gene. Germline CDR1 is KGHSH and CDR2 is LQKENI. CDR3 protein: CASSPRQGANHLLYEQYV. CDR3 sequence (DNA): TGTGCCAGCTCACCACGACAGGGGGCGAACCATCTCCTCTACGAGCAGTACGTC.

The CDR3 spells CASSFRSSSYNSPLHF. The CDR3 DNA reads TGTGCCAGCAGTTTTCGGAGTAGCTCCTATAATTCACCCCTCCACTTT. The J gene is TRBJ1-6, the V gene TRBV28; D not certain. Deletions cut 3 bases from V and 0 bases from J, with 9 bases between. CDR1 and CDR2 from the germline V gene are MDHEN and SYDVKM. This CDR3 is built from 16 residues.

J is TRBJ1-5 and V is TRBV10-3; D remains unclear. Germline V gives CDR1 ENHRY, CDR2 SYGVKD. The V and J ends lost 0 bases and 2 bases respectively, with 5 bases between them. This CDR3 is 14 amino acids long. The CDR3, as DNA: TGTGCCATCAGTGAGTCTCTTGGCAATCAGCCCCAGCATTTT. Translation: CAISESLGNQPQHF.

The chain recombines TRBV19 with TRBJ2-7; D is undetermined. Germline CDR1 and CDR2: LNHDA and SQIVND (reference sequence). With 1 base removed from V and 7 bases from J, the gap between germline ends came to 11 bases. The CDR3 is 13 residues long. The CDR3 reads CASSIGSSGEQYV. The DNA for the CDR3 is TGTGCCAGTAGTATAGGGTCTAGTGGGGAGCAGTACGTC.

V gene TRBV9 combines with J gene TRBJ2-1, with 8 bases lining up with TRBD2. Germline lookup yields CDR1 SGDLS and CDR2 YYNGEE. CDR3 size: 15 residues. Trimming at V came to 4 bases and at J to 10 bases, leaving 13 bases not matched to a gene. The chain's CDR3 is CASSTPFRGGHEQFF. In DNA, the CDR3 is TGTGCCAGCAGCACGCCCTTTCGGGGGGGCCACGAGCAGTTCTTC.

V and J are TRBV10-2 and TRBJ2-5, with 9 bases matching TRBD2. The J call may be mistaken, given a closer DNA end match to TRBJ2-7. CDR1 is WSHSY and CDR2 is SAAADI in the germline V gene. There are 16 residues in the CDR3. CDR3 amino acids: CASGPQGRGGTYEQYF. CDR3 nucleotides: TGCGCCAGCGGGCCCCAGGGGCGGGGGGGTACCTACGAGCAGTACTTC.

The chain links TRBV5-1 to TRBJ2-3; possible D gene TRBD2, 7 bases. This CDR3 is 14 amino acids long. Trimming took 4 bases from V and 1 from J, leaving 10 bases between them. Germline CDR1 SGHRS, CDR2 YFSETQ. The CDR3 DNA follows: TGCGCCAGCAGCGTAGGGGGGGGCACAGATACGCAGTATTTT. Translation gives CASSVGGGTDTQYF.

The J gene is TRBJ2-1, the V gene TRBV25-1; 9 bases line up with TRBD1. CDR3 length equals 16 residues. With V trimmed by 2 bases and J by 4 bases, 6 bases remained unmatched. Germline-derived CDR1 and CDR2 are MGHDK and SYGVNS. As DNA, the CDR3 is TGTGCCAGCAGTGAAACCGGACAGGGGATATACAATGAGCAGTTCTTC. Protein: CASSETGQGIYNEQFF.

V and J are TRBV7-3 and TRBJ1-1, with TRBD1 as a possible D gene (5 bases). Germline V CDR1 and CDR2: SGHTA, FQGTGA. The CDR3 has 14 residues. V gave up 0 bases and J gave up 5 bases, with 10 bases separating them. This CDR3 reads CASSLTRQGTEAFF. CDR3 DNA: TGTGCCAGCAGCTTAACTCGGCAGGGAACTGAAGCTTTCTTT.

This clone came up many times. The rearrangement joins TRBV4-3 to TRBJ1-4; D remains unclear. Germline CDR1 and CDR2: LGHNA and YSLEER. The CDR3 extends over 13 amino acids. V dropped 4 bases and J dropped 5 bases, with 8 bases sitting between them. CDR3 nucleotide sequence: TGCGCCAGCAGCCTACAGTCGAATGAAAAACTGTTTTTT. It encodes CASSLQSNEKLFF.